The clone carrying this T cell receptor beta chain was detected only a few times. Its cognate antigen is unknown. Using immunoSEQ multiplex PCR, the repertoire was profiled, and TCRdb retains in-frame clones only, with some absent. The top ten hold approximately 1.6% of the sample, which has about 6,400 clones, around nine tenths seen once. The record originates from a study of PD-1 blockade in classical Hodgkin lymphoma. The CDR3 is 12 residues long. Germline V gene data show CDR1 as SGHDN and CDR2 as FVKESK. Trimming left V 4 bases short and J 1 base short, with 5 bases between. Time point denoted: cycle 4 day 1 (C4D1), after less than 7 weeks of nivolumab. There was relapse after autologous stem cell transplantation in every patient, and there was variation in brentuximab vedotin exposure. By magnetic negative selection, CD4+ T cells were purified from thawed PBMCs. Notes on the study in general: Significant TCR diversity gains by C4D1 occurred in CD4+ but not CD8+ cells. Whatever underlies the repertoire differences (possibly disease activity or prior therapy) remains undefined. The study found complete responders had baseline diversity similar to newly diagnosed patients.

The clonotype originates from a human donor with classical Hodgkin lymphoma. Sample: CD4+ T cells from blood, taken before the fourth cycle of nivolumab. V and J are TRBV14 and TRBJ2-7; D is possibly TRBD1 (5 bases). CDR3 DNA: TGTGCCAGCAGCCGACAGTCCTACGAGCAGTACTTC. This sequence encodes CASSRQSYEQYF.